The clone carrying this T cell receptor (beta chain) was seen ten or more times. Construction of the TCRbeta library involved unique molecular identifiers. TCRdb redid the calling of the PCR reads with MiXCR, one entry per CDR3 protein. The table shows over 70,000 distinct CDR3 sequences, with 7% to 10% occurring only once. The sample is drawn from a study of T-cell reconstitution after alpha-beta-depleted transplantation in children. Germline lookup yields CDR1 SGHTA and CDR2 FQGNSA. V lost 1 base, J lost 3 bases, and 9 bases lay in between. CDR3 size: 14 residues. This clonotype was obtained from a human donor who donated a stem cell graft to a child with congenital amegakaryocytic thrombocytopenia. The rearrangement links TRBV7-2 to TRBJ1-2; weak D call: TRBD1 (5 bases). The sequenced sample was PBMCs from the stem cell graft donor, obtained from the stem cell graft. CDR3 protein: CASSLDKGHYGYTF. The DNA for the CDR3 is TGTGCCAGCAGCTTAGATAAGGGACACTATGGCTACACCTTC.